Each of the 28 T cell receptor beta chains below was sequenced from the same sample in a study of OX40 agonist ivuxolimab in advanced cancers. Profiled with immunoSEQ multiplex PCR; TCRdb holds only in-frame clones, not every one. The table includes tens of thousands of clones, almost 85% detected once. The specimen was CD4+ or CD8+ T cells sorted from blood, collected in a trial of the OX40 agonist ivuxolimab. These receptors were taken from an adult with an advanced solid tumor such as melanoma, head and neck, liver or kidney cancer.

The rearrangement joins TRBV5-1 to TRBJ1-1; D unclear. Germline V CDR1 and CDR2: SGHRS, YFSETQ. The CDR3 is 14 residues long. V was pared by 2 bases and J by 3 bases, with 11 bases between. CDR3 DNA: TGCGCCAGCAGCTTTGGGGTGTTGGACACTGAAGCTTTCTTT. This sequence encodes CASSFGVLDTEAFF.

The chain employs TRBV7-2 and TRBJ1-1; tentative D call: TRBD1 (6 bases). This CDR3 spans 13 amino acids. CDR1 and CDR2 (germline): SGHTA, FQGNSA. Trimming shortened V by 4 bases and J by 7 bases, and 13 bases separated the two germline ends. CDR3 sequence: CASSSRQDLEAFF. The CDR3 DNA reads as TGTGCCAGCAGCTCTCGACAGGATCTTGAAGCTTTCTTT.

The V call is TRBV28, the J call TRBJ1-3; possibly TRBD1 for D (5 bases). With 0 bases removed from V and 0 bases from J, the gap between germline ends came to 9 bases. CDR3 size: 16 residues. Germline assignment: CDR1 MDHEN and CDR2 SYDVKM. The CDR3 DNA reads TGTGCCAGCAGTTTATGGGAGGGGCACTCTGGAAACACCATATATTTT. Protein: CASSLWEGHSGNTIYF.

The rearrangement joins TRBV19 to TRBJ1-1; D unresolved. Trimming cost V 3 bases and J 4 bases, with 9 bases left between them. Germline loops: CDR1 LNHDA, CDR2 SQIVND (reference sequence). This CDR3 contains 13 residues. The DNA of the CDR3 is TGTGCCAGTAGTATTGGGTGGACCACTGAAGCTTTCTTT. It codes for CASSIGWTTEAFF.

The V and J genes are TRBV19 and TRBJ1-1, with D unresolved. The CDR3 loop spans 14 amino acids. With 5 bases removed from V and 0 bases from J, the gap between germline ends came to 10 bases. Germline lookup yields CDR1 LNHDA and CDR2 SQIVND (reference sequence). This CDR3 reads CASSFGVMNTEAFF. CDR3 DNA: TGTGCCAGTAGTTTCGGGGTTATGAACACTGAAGCTTTCTTT.

The gene calls are TRBV5-1 and TRBJ1-4, with 8 bases that match TRBD1. The CDR3 totals 14 residues. After removal of 2 bases from V and 7 bases from J, the junction contained 4 bases not matched to a gene. Per germline, CDR1 SGHRS and CDR2 YFSETQ. CDR3 sequence (DNA): TGCGCCAGCAGCTTAGGACAGGGTTCTGAAAAACTGTTTTTT. Translating it yields CASSLGQGSEKLFF.

This clone was counted a single time. This rearrangement joins TRBV2 to TRBJ1-2; 11 bases align to TRBD1. With V trimmed by 5 bases and J by 8 bases, 1 base remained unmatched. The CDR3 has 12 amino acids. Looked up from germline, CDR1 is SNHLY and CDR2 is FYNNEI. The CDR3 sequence is CASSRTGGGYTF. The DNA for the CDR3 is TGTGCCAGCAGTCGGACAGGGGGCGGCTACACCTTC. Filled out from reference TRBV2 and TRBJ1-2, the complete variable domain reads EPEVTQTPSHQVTQMGQEVILRCVPISNHLYFYWYRQILGQKVEFLVSFYNNEISEKSEIFDDQFSVERPDGSNFTLKIRSTKLEDSAMYFCASSRTGGGYTFGSGTRLTVV.

The chain joins TRBV30 to TRBJ1-1, with D uncertain. V gave up 3 bases and J gave up 0 bases, with 11 bases separating them. The CDR3 consists of 14 residues. CDR1 is GTSNPN and CDR2 is SVGIG in the germline V gene (reference sequence). The CDR3 loop is CAWREYLLNTEAFF. The CDR3 nucleotides are TGTGCCTGGAGAGAGTACCTCCTGAACACTGAAGCTTTCTTT. Using reference TRBV30 and TRBJ1-1 for the parts outside the CDR3, the full variable domain is SQTIHQWPATLVQPVGSPLSLECTVEGTSNPNLYWYRQAAGRGLQLLFYSVGIGQISSEVPQNLSASRPQDRQFILSSKKLLLSDSGFYLCAWREYLLNTEAFFGQGTRLTVV.

The V call is TRBV25-1, the J call TRBJ1-1; D is unresolved. V lost 2 bases, J lost 4 bases, and 8 bases lay in between. Germline values: CDR1 MGHDK, CDR2 SYGVNS. The CDR3 consists of 13 residues. The CDR3 DNA reads TGTGCCAGCAGTGAAGGGCTAGGCACTGAAGCTTTCTTT. Protein sequence: CASSEGLGTEAFF.

The V and J genes are TRBV4-3 and TRBJ2-1; 12 nucleotides align to TRBD2. V was clipped by 4 bases and J by 9 bases; unmatched bases: 10. The CDR3 spans 16 residues. Germline CDR1 reads LGHNA; CDR2 reads YSLEER. CDR3 sequence (DNA): TGCGCCAGCAGCCCGGAACTAGCGGGAGGATGGGTTGAGCAGTTCTTC. It codes for CASSPELAGGWVEQFF.

This clone showed up just once. This rearrangement joins TRBV28 to TRBJ1-1, with D perhaps TRBD1 (5 bases). The CDR3 has 12 residues. Per germline, CDR1 MDHEN and CDR2 SYDVKM. V lost 4 bases to trimming and J lost 5 bases, with 8 bases between them. The CDR3, as DNA: TGTGCCAGCAGTTACAGGTGGACTGAAGCTTTCTTT. It is translated as CASSYRWTEAFF.

V gene TRBV27 combines with J gene TRBJ2-7; a possible D gene is TRBD2 (5 bases). With 1 base removed from V and 2 bases from J, the gap between germline ends came to 15 bases. This CDR3 is 16 amino acids long. Germline-derived CDR1 and CDR2 are MNHEY and SMNVEV (reference sequence). The CDR3 sequence is CASSLLLSGAPYEQYF. The CDR3 DNA sequence: TGTGCCAGCAGTTTATTATTAAGCGGAGCCCCCTACGAGCAGTACTTC.

Worth noting for this clone: Other DNA sequences within the sample encode an identical CDR3. The gene calls are TRBV6-5 and TRBJ1-5; a weak D match, TRBD1 (6 bases). V lost 10 bases and J 11 bases, leaving 21 bases between the germline ends. This CDR3 has 13 residues. Germline V gene lookup returns CDR1 MNHEY and CDR2 SVGAGI. The CDR3 protein is CATSAPLTGTQHF. The DNA for the CDR3 is TGTGCCACCTCGGCACCTTTGACAGGAACCCAGCATTTT.

The chain combines TRBV18 with TRBJ2-7; D might be TRBD2 (6 bases). V was trimmed by 2 bases and J by 0 bases, leaving 8 bases between them. Germline CDR1 reads KGHSH; CDR2 reads LQKENI. CDR3 size: 14 residues. The CDR3, as DNA: TGTGCCAGCTCACCAAGCGGGCCCTCCTACGAGCAGTACTTC. Its protein is CASSPSGPSYEQYF.

This sequence joins TRBV5-1 and TRBJ1-2; D unresolved. The CDR3 has 14 residues. V lost 2 bases and J 5 bases, leaving 13 bases between the germline ends. CDR1 and CDR2 from the germline V gene are SGHRS and YFSETQ. CDR3 amino acids: CASSFTTRDYGYTF. CDR3 in DNA: TGCGCCAGCAGCTTTACGACACGGGATTATGGCTACACCTTC.

The genes are TRBV4-1 and TRBJ1-3; D is unresolved. With 2 bases removed from V and 0 bases from J, the gap between germline ends came to 14 bases. CDR1 and CDR2 from the germline V gene are MGHRA and YSYEKL. The CDR3 runs to 17 residues. CDR3: CASSQLDLIYSGNTIYF. For the CDR3, the DNA is TGCGCCAGCAGCCAATTGGACTTAATCTACTCTGGAAACACCATATATTTT.

The V gene is TRBV7-9, the J gene TRBJ1-5; D might be TRBD1 (5 bases). This CDR3 contains 13 residues. CDR1 and CDR2 (germline): SEHNR, FQNEAQ (reference sequence). V was cut by 2 bases and J by 7 bases, with 9 bases left in between. CDR3 protein: CASSLMQGQPQHF. Written as DNA, the CDR3 is TGTGCCAGCAGCTTAATGCAGGGACAGCCCCAGCATTTT.

V gene TRBV13 combines with J gene TRBJ1-5, with D maybe TRBD1 (6 bases). The V gene's germline CDR1 is PRHDT and CDR2 FYEKMQ (reference sequence). With 4 bases removed from V and 9 bases from J, the gap between germline ends came to 10 bases. The CDR3 runs 12 residues. The CDR3 region is CASSYGGGPQHF. CDR3 sequence (DNA): TGTGCCAGCAGCTATGGAGGGGGGCCCCAGCATTTT.

V usage is TRBV9 and J usage is TRBJ1-2; D call uncertain. Trimming shortened V by 0 bases and J by 4 bases, and 16 bases separated the two germline ends. The CDR3 runs to 16 residues. Germline-derived CDR1 and CDR2 are SGDLS and YYNGEE. Written as DNA, the CDR3 is TGTGCCAGCAGCGTAGGTTGGGCAGATTTATCCTATGGCTACACCTTC. As protein: CASSVGWADLSYGYTF.

CDR3 sequence: CASSVQGNEQFF. The CDR3 DNA sequence: TGTGCCAGCAGCGTCCAGGGCAATGAGCAGTTCTTC. J is TRBJ2-1 and V is TRBV9; D perhaps matches TRBD1 (5 bases). Germline V gene data show CDR1 as SGDLS and CDR2 as YYNGEE. CDR3 length: 12 residues. Trimming shortened V by 2 bases and J by 6 bases, and 6 bases separated the two germline ends. The full variable domain, completed using reference TRBV9 and TRBJ2-1, is DSGVTQTPKHLITATGQRVTLRCSPRSGDLSVYWYQQSLDQGLQFLIQYYNGEERAKGNILERFSAQQFPDLHSELNLSSLELGDSALYFCASSVQGNEQFFGPGTRLTVL.

This sequence joins TRBV6-1 and TRBJ1-5; D gene unclear. This CDR3 is 13 amino acids long. Trimming removed 4 bases at V and 6 bases at J, with 10 bases between. In germline, CDR1 is MNHNS, CDR2 SASEGT. The CDR3 region has the DNA TGTGCCAGCAGTGTGACTGCCAGTCAGCCCCAGCATTTT. It is translated as CASSVTASQPQHF.

Comments on this clone: Other DNA sequences in the same sample also yield this CDR3. The chain is built from TRBV11-2 and TRBJ2-7; 8 nucleotides agree with TRBD2. The germline V gene has CDR1 SGHAT and CDR2 FQNNGV. The J segment lost 0 bases and the V segment lost 2 bases, leaving 3 bases of the junction unmatched. The CDR3 has 15 residues. CDR3 bases: TGTGCCAGCAGCTTAACTAGCGGAATCTCCTACGAGCAGTACTTC. Residues: CASSLTSGISYEQYF.

This clone showed up just a few times. This sequence joins TRBV27 and TRBJ1-2; D not resolved. V lost 1 base to trimming and J lost 7 bases, with 7 bases between them. Germline V CDR1 and CDR2: MNHEY, SMNVEV (reference sequence). The CDR3 consists of 12 residues. The CDR3 region is CASSLYGVGYTF. For the CDR3, the DNA is TGTGCCAGCAGTTTATATGGCGTTGGCTACACCTTC.

The rearrangement uses TRBV6-5 and TRBJ2-7; TRBD1 aligns across 7 bases. Trimming took 2 bases from V and 5 from J; bases not matched to a gene: 6. Germline assignment: CDR1 MNHEY and CDR2 SVGAGI. This CDR3 contains 14 residues. CDR3 DNA sequence: TGTGCCAGCAGTTACGGGACAGAACGGGACGAGCAGTACTTC. Protein product: CASSYGTERDEQYF.

This chain joins TRBV2 and TRBJ2-6; tentatively, D is TRBD1 (6 bases). Germline values: CDR1 SNHLY, CDR2 FYNNEI. Trimming pared 6 bases from V and 4 bases from J, leaving 10 bases between. The CDR3 is 14 amino acids. This chain's CDR3 is CASRLGAGANVLTF. The CDR3 DNA sequence: TGTGCCAGCAGGTTGGGGGCCGGGGCCAACGTCCTGACTTTC. The full variable domain, with the rest looked up from reference TRBV2 and TRBJ2-6, is EPEVTQTPSHQVTQMGQEVILRCVPISNHLYFYWYRQILGQKVEFLVSFYNNEISEKSEIFDDQFSVERPDGSNFTLKIRSTKLEDSAMYFCASRLGAGANVLTFGAGSRLTVL.

About this clone: Other DNA sequences of this sample code for an identical CDR3. V usage is TRBV5-1 and J usage is TRBJ2-5; D is perhaps TRBD2 (6 bases). V was cut by 0 bases and J by 2 bases, with 8 bases left in between. The CDR3 is 14 residues long. The germline CDR1 and CDR2 sequences are SGHRS and YFSETQ. CDR3 loop: CASSLGSGQETQYF. The CDR3 region has the DNA TGCGCCAGCAGCTTGGGGAGCGGGCAAGAGACCCAGTACTTC.

This chain uses TRBV18 with TRBJ2-5, with 8 bases aligning to TRBD2. The V and J ends lost 4 bases and 2 bases, in that order; junction bases with no gene match: 3. The CDR3 spans 14 residues. Germline V gives CDR1 KGHSH, CDR2 LQKENI. CDR3: CASSQASGQETQYF. In DNA, the CDR3 is TGTGCCAGCTCACAGGCTAGCGGGCAAGAGACCCAGTACTTC.

The V and J genes are TRBV19 and TRBJ1-3; 7 bases align to TRBD1. Germline CDR1 LNHDA, CDR2 SQIVND (reference sequence). Trimming cost V 3 bases and J 0 bases; bases outside gene matches: 11. The CDR3 has 18 amino acids. The CDR3 DNA sequence: TGTGCCAGTAGTATTCTTGGGACAGACCTACACTCTGGAAACACCATATATTTT. This codes for CASSILGTDLHSGNTIYF.